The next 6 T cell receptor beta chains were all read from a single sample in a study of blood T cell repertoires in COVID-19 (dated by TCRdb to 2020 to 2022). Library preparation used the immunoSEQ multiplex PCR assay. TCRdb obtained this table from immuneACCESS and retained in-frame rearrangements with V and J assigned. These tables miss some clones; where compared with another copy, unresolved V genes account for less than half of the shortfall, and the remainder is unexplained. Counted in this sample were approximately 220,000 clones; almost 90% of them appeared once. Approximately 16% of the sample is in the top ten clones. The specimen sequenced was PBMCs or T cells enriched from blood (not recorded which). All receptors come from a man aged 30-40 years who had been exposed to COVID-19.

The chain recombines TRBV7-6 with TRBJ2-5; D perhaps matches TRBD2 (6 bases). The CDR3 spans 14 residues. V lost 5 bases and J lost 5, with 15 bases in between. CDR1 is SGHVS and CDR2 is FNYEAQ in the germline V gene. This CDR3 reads CASSLVNSGETQYF. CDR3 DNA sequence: TGTGCCAGCAGCCTAGTCAACAGCGGGGAGACCCAGTACTTC.

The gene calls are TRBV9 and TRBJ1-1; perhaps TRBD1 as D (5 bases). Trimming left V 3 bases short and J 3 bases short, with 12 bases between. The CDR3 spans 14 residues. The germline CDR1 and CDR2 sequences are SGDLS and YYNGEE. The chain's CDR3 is CASSEGLGHTEAFF. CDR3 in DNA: TGTGCCAGCAGCGAGGGATTGGGGCACACTGAAGCTTTCTTT.

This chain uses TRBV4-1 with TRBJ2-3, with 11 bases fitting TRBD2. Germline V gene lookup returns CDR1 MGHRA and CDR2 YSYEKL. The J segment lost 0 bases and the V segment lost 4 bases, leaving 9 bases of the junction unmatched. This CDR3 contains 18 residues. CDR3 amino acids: CASSPGASGGRSTDTQYF. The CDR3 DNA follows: TGCGCCAGCAGCCCTGGGGCTAGCGGGGGGCGTAGCACAGATACGCAGTATTTT.

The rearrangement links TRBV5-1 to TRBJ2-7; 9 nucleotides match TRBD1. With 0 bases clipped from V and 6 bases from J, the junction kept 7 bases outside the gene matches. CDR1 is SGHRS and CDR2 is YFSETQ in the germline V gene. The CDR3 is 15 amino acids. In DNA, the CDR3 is TGCGCCAGCAGCTTGGCCGGGACAGGGTCTGGCGAGCAGTACTTC. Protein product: CASSLAGTGSGEQYF.

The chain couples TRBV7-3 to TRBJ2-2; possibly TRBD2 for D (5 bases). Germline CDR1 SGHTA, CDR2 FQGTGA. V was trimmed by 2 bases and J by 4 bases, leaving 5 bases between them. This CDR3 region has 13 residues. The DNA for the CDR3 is TGTGCCAGCAGCTTAGAGGGCACCGGGGAGCTGTTTTTT. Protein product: CASSLEGTGELFF.

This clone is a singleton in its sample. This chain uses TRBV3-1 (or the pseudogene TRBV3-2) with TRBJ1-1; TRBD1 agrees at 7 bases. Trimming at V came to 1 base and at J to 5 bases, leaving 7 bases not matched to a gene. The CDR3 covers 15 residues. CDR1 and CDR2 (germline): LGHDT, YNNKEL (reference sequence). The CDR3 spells CASSQVSTGKTEAFF. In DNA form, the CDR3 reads TGTGCCAGCAGCCAAGTATCGACAGGGAAGACTGAAGCTTTCTTT.